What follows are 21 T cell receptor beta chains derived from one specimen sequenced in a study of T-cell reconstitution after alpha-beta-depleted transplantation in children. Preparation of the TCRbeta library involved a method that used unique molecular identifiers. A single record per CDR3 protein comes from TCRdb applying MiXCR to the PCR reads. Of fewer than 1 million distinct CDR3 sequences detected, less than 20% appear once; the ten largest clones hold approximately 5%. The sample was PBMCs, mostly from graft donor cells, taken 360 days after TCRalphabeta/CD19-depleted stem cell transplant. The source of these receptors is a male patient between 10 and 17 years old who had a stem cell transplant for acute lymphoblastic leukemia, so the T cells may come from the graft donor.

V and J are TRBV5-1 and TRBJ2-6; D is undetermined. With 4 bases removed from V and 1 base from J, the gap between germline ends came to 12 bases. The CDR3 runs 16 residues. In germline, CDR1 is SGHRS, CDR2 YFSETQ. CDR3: CASSGPTGSGANVLTF. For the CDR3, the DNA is TGCGCCAGCAGCGGGCCGACTGGTTCTGGGGCCAACGTCCTGACTTTC.

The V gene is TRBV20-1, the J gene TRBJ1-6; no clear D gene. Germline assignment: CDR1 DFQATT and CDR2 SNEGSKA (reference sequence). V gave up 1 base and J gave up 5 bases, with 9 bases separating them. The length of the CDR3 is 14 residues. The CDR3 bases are TGCAGTGCTAGAGGAGAAGGGAATAATTCACCCCTCCACTTT. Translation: CSARGEGNNSPLHF.

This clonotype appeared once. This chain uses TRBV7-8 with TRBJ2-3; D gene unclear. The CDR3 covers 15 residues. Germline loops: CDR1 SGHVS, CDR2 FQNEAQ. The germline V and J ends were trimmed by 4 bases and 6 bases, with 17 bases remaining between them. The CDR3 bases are TGTGCCAGCAGCTCCCTCTCCCTTGGGCAGGATACGCAGTATTTT. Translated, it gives CASSSLSLGQDTQYF.

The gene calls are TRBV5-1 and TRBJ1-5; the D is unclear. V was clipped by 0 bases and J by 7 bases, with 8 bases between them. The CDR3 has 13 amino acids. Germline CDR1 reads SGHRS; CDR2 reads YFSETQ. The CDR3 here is CASSLGVMQPQHF. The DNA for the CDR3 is TGCGCCAGCAGCTTGGGAGTCATGCAGCCCCAGCATTTT.

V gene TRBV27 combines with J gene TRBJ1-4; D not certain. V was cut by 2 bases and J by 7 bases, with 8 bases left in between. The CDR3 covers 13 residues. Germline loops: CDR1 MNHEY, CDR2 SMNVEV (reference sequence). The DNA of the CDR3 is TGTGCCAGCAGTTTAGAGGAGGGTGAAAAACTGTTTTTT. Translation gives CASSLEEGEKLFF.

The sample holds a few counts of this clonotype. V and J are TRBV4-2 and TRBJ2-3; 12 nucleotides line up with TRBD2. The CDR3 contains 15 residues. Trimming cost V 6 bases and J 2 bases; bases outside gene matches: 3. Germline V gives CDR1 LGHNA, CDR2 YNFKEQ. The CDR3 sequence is CASRGTSGYTDTQYF. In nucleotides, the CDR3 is TGTGCCAGCAGGGGGACTAGCGGGTACACAGATACGCAGTATTTT.

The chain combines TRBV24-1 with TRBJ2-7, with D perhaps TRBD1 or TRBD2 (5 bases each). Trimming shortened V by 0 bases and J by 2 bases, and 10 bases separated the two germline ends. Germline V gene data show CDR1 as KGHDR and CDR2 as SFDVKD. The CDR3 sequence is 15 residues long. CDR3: CATSDLSGDAYEQYF. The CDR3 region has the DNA TGTGCCACCAGTGATTTGTCTGGGGACGCCTACGAGCAGTACTTC.

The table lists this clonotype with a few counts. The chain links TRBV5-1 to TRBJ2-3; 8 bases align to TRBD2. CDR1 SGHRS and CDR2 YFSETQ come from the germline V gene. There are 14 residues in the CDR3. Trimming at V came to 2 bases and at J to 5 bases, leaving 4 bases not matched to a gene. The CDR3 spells CASSFQRELDTQYF. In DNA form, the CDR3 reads TGCGCCAGCAGCTTCCAGCGGGAGTTAGATACGCAGTATTTT.

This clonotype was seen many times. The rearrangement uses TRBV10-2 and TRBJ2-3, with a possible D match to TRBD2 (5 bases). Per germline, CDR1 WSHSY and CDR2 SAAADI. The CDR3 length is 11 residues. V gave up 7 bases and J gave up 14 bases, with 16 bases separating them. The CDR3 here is CASKSEVDLYF. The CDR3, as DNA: TGCGCCAGCAAGTCGGAGGTCGACTTGTATTTT.

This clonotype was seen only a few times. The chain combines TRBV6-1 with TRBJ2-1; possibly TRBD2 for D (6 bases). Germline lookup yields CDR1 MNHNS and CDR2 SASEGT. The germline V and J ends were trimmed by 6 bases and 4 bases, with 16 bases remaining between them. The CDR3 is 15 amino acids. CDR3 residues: CASRMSGTGYNEQFF. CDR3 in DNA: TGTGCCAGCAGGATGTCCGGGACTGGTTACAATGAGCAGTTCTTC.

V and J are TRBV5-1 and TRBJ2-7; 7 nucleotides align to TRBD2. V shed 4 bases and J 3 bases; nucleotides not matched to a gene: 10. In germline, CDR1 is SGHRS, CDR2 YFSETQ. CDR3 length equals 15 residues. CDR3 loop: CASSHRDYPFYEQYF. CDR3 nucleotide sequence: TGCGCCAGCAGCCACCGGGACTACCCCTTCTACGAGCAGTACTTC.

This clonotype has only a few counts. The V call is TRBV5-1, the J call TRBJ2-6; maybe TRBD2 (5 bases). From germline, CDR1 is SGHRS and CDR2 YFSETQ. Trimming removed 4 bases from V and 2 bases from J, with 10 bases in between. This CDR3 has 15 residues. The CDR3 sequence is CASSAWETGANVLTF. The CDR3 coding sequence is TGCGCCAGCAGCGCTTGGGAGACTGGGGCCAACGTCCTGACTTTC.

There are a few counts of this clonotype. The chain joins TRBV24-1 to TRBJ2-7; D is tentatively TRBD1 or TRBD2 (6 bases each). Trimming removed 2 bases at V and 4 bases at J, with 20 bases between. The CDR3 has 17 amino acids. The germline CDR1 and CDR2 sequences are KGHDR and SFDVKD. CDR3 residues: CATSDWSTSGGTYEQYF. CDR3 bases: TGTGCCACCAGTGATTGGTCGACTAGTGGGGGGACATACGAGCAGTACTTC.

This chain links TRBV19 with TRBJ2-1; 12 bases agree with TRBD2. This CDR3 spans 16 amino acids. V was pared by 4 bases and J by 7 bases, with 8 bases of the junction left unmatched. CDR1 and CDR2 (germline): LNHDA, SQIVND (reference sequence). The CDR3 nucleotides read TGTGCCAGTAGTACGCAACCCACTAGCGGGAGGAATGAGCAGTTCTTC. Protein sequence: CASSTQPTSGRNEQFF.

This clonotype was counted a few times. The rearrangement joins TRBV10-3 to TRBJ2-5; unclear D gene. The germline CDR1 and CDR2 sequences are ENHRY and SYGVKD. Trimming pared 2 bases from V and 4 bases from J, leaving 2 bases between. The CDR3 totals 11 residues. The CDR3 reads CAISEVETQYF. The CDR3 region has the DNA TGTGCCATCAGTGAGGTAGAGACCCAGTACTTC.

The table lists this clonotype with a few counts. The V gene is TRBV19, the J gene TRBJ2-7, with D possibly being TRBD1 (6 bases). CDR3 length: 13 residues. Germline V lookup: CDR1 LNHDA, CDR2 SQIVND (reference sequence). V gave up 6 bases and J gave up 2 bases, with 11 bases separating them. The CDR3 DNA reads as TGTGCCAGTAGCGTACAGGGACCCTACGAGCAGTACTTC. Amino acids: CASSVQGPYEQYF.

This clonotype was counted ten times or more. CDR3 residues: CASSLVDPRHNEQFF. In nucleotides, the CDR3 is TGTGCCAGCAGCTTAGTGGATCCGAGGCACAATGAGCAGTTCTTC. The chain combines TRBV7-9 with TRBJ2-1; D ambiguous. This CDR3 has 15 amino acids. Trimming took off 1 base at V and 5 bases at J, with 12 bases between the two ends. Germline loops: CDR1 SEHNR, CDR2 FQNEAQ (reference sequence).

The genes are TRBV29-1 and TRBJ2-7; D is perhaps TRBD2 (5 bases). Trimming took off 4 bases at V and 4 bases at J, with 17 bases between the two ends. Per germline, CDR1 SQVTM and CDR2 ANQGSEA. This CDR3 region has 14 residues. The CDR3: CSVGEGTPTYEQYF. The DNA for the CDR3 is TGCAGCGTTGGAGAGGGAACGCCGACGTACGAGCAGTACTTC.

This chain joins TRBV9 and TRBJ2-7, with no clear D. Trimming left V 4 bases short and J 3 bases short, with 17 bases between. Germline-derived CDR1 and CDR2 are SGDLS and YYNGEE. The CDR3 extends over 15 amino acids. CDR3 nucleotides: TGTGCCAGCAGCCCACTGGCGGAAAAGGACTACGAGCAGTACTTC. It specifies CASSPLAEKDYEQYF.

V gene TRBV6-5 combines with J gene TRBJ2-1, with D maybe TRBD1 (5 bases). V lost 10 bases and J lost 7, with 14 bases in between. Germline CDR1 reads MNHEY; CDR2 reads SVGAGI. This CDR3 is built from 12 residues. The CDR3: CATRQRRNEQFF. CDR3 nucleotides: TGTGCCACCCGACAGAGAAGAAATGAGCAGTTCTTC.

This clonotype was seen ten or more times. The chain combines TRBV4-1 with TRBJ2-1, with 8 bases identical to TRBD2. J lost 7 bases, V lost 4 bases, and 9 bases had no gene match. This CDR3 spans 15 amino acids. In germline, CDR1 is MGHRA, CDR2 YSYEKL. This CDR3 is CASSLGTSPGNEQFF. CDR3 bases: TGCGCCAGCAGCCTCGGGACTAGTCCCGGGAATGAGCAGTTCTTC.